This TCR beta chain was retrieved from a study of T cells in Graves' hyperthyroidism and ophthalmopathy (dated by TCRdb to the late 2010s). General notes on the study: Peripheral blood was sampled at the time of initial diagnosis, prior to any treatment. TCR V-J signatures able to tell the groups apart were searched for in a discovery cohort of some 97 patients, of whom fewer than 45 had Graves' ophthalmopathy and 57 had stable Graves' hyperthyroidism. Whether ophthalmopathy could be predicted prospectively was tested in an independent validation cohort made up of about 18 hyperthyroidism patients plus 17 patients who later progressed to ophthalmopathy. The approximately 90 discovery patients were randomly split 7:3 into training and test sets. In addition, the study compared T-cell repertoires in thyroid tissue and in blood from over 5 Graves' hyperthyroidism patients. After sampling, hyperthyroidism patients received methimazole starting at 30 mg daily, and ophthalmopathy patients received high-dose intravenous methylprednisolone. TCR Vbeta CDR3 sequencing of roughly 140 peripheral blood samples (roughly 43 ophthalmopathy, 75 or so hyperthyroidism and roughly 17 progressor patients) is reported in the paper. The paper as a whole reports these results and caveats: A 13 V-J signature model separated ophthalmopathy from stable hyperthyroidism, with 87.88% sensitivity and approximately 81% specificity in cross-validation and 80%/75% in testing. Blood samples also contained most of the expanded thyroid clonotypes (frequency above 0.001), which suggests that blood repertoires may reflect thyroid immune responses. In validation, the model predicted progression to ophthalmopathy a median of roughly 6.5 months before onset, with 70% to 71% sensitivity and around 76% specificity. Sample size was not statistically predetermined, and investigators were not blinded to group allocation.

TCR beta CDR3 regions were amplified from RNA transcripts. For the first round of RT-PCR on the TCR CDR3, the HTBI primer set was used together with the Qiagen OneStep RT-PCR kit. Libraries were constructed in a second round of multiplex PCR, after which size selection and purification were performed. Sequencing of the libraries was done on an Illumina HiSeq2000 using paired-end 100 bp reads. The published analysis was carried out like this. Raw data were processed with SOAPnuke, discarding reads with adapters, uncalled bases, mean Phred below 15, or no exact constant-primer or identifier match. High-quality paired reads were merged with COPE v1.2.5, and unique nucleotide sequences were defined as clonotypes. MiTCR v1.1 was used to align clonotypes to the IMGT TRBV, TRBD and TRBJ reference segments. Only V-J combinations with frequency above 0.0001, covering 99.2% of repertoires, were analysed. A TCS score was defined as the ratio of F50 (clonal expansion) to E x V (chaos), with BLOSUM62-based TCRdist applied between CDR3 peptides within each V-J. Welch's t-statistics and random forest reduced some 510 V-J features to about 13, which were used in a naive Bayes classifier (R e1071). TCRdb applied fastp at Q25 and MiXCR to the public reads, then kept only in-frame beta chains. CDR3 protein duplicates are merged, each entry listing the most common genes and DNA. TCRdb assigned the V and J calls; the authors' analysis was not used. This sample is represented by around 300,000 distinct CDR3 sequences; roughly 14% of them were singletons. Approximately 23% of the sample belongs to the ten largest clones.

Worth noting for this clonotype: The antigen it recognizes is unknown. The record has no base qualities; no much larger clone is one base away.

The CDR3 covers 16 residues, taking in both the cysteine and the phenylalanine. The entry retains the CDR3 DNA only, 48 bases that are in frame from base 1. V is trimmed back by 5 bases and J by 4 bases, and the junction contains 8 bases that no gene match accounts for. CDR1 and CDR2 are drawn from the germline V gene: SGHAT, FQNNGV. Stable Graves' hyperthyroidism was defined as no progression to ophthalmopathy during 18 months of follow-up. Hyperthyroidism patients were aged 18 to 65 years and newly diagnosed, with disease duration of less than 2 months. Any patient with an uncontrolled infection, another autoimmune disease, pregnancy or lactation was excluded. Diagnoses relied on clinical symptoms, serum thyroxine and TRAb, thyroid ultrasound and orbital computed tomography. Ficoll-Paque density gradient centrifugation was used to isolate PBMCs from around 10 ml of fresh peripheral blood. Trizol reagent was used to extract total RNA, and RNA quality was then checked on an Agilent 2100 Bioanalyzer.

Here the chain combines TRBV11-2 and TRBJ2-1; 10 junctional bases match TRBD2. The receptor was isolated from a woman in her thirties with Graves' hyperthyroidism. Sequenced sample: blood. In nucleotide form, the sequence is TGTGCCAGCAGCCGTACTAGCGGGGACTTATACAATGAGCAGTTCTTC. This sequence encodes CASSRTSGDLYNEQFF. Reference TRBV11-2 and TRBJ2-1 genes cover what lies past the CDR3, so the full variable domain is EAGVAQSPRYKIIEKRQSVAFWCNPISGHATLYWYQQILGQGPKLLIQFQNNGVVDDSQLPKDRFSAERLKGVDSTLKIQPAKLEDSAVYLCASSRTSGDLYNEQFFGPGTRLTVL.